This is a list of T cell receptor beta chains from one sample in a study of T cells expressing NK-cell markers. TCRdb reprocessed the 5' RACE reads and keeps a single row for each CDR3 protein, giving no DNA. The sample spans under 500,000 distinct CDR3 sequences; the ten largest clones claim about 7.3%. Specimen: blood T cells: a sorted CD56 or NKG2C T cell subset, CD4+ or CD8+ T cells, or bulk PBMC T cells (not recorded which). These receptors originate from a woman aged 18 to 75 in good health. Each CDR3 is given with its conserved first and last residue.

J gene: TRBJ2-3
V gene: TRBV6-5
CDR3 protein: CASSYGGRARTDTQYF

J gene: TRBJ2-1
V gene: TRBV18
CDR3 protein: CASSPSAGFDNEQFF

J gene: TRBJ2-2
V gene: TRBV12-3/TRBV12-4
CDR3 protein: CASWGQGGGTGELFF

J gene: TRBJ2-3
V gene: TRBV3-1
CDR3 protein: CASSQDLAGGTDTQYF

J gene: TRBJ1-4
V gene: TRBV18
CDR3 protein: CASSPGQSEKLFF

J gene: TRBJ1-4
V gene: TRBV3-1
CDR3 protein: CASRGQGANEKLFF

J gene: TRBJ2-2
V gene: TRBV12-3/TRBV12-4
CDR3 protein: CASSFGQFGTGELFF

J gene: TRBJ1-6
V gene: TRBV25-1
CDR3 protein: CASSESQVRSPLHF

J gene: TRBJ2-3
V gene: TRBV12-3/TRBV12-4
CDR3 protein: CASSPPPGGGTGTQYF

J gene: TRBJ2-5
V gene: TRBV5-1
CDR3 protein: CASSLGPGMEETQYF

J gene: TRBJ2-1
V gene: TRBV5-1
CDR3 protein: CASSEPSANEQFF

J gene: TRBJ2-5
V gene: TRBV27
CDR3 protein: CASSPTQGYQETQYF

J gene: TRBJ2-5
V gene: TRBV20-1
CDR3 protein: CSARDLGQGDLAPQETQYF

J gene: TRBJ2-3
V gene: TRBV6-1
CDR3 protein: CASNQIMGGDATDTQYF

J gene: TRBJ2-5
V gene: TRBV7-2
CDR3 protein: CASSLLVGRGAQETQYF

J gene: TRBJ1-1
V gene: TRBV20-1
CDR3 protein: CSAPGRGQREAFF

J gene: TRBJ2-5
V gene: TRBV11-2
CDR3 protein: CASSLSGGTSGMGETQYF

J gene: TRBJ1-2
V gene: TRBV12-3/TRBV12-4
CDR3 protein: CASSSHRDLGGYTF

J gene: TRBJ2-2
V gene: TRBV7-2
CDR3 protein: CASSLTASLNTGELFF

J gene: TRBJ2-5
V gene: TRBV11-2
CDR3 protein: CASSLGYGETQYF

J gene: TRBJ2-3
V gene: TRBV3-1
CDR3 protein: CASSARVTQYF

J gene: TRBJ2-1
V gene: TRBV20-1
CDR3 protein: CSARETPTYNEQFF

J gene: TRBJ1-1
V gene: TRBV7-8
CDR3 protein: CASSFRRGGEAFF

J gene: TRBJ2-6
V gene: TRBV12-3/TRBV12-4
CDR3 protein: CASSLYGSGANVLTF

J gene: TRBJ2-1
V gene: TRBV12-3/TRBV12-4
CDR3 protein: CASSLGLSANEQFF

J gene: TRBJ2-1
V gene: TRBV6-1
CDR3 protein: CASSDGLAGLYNEQFF

J gene: TRBJ2-7
V gene: TRBV7-2
CDR3 protein: CASTPGLYEQYF

J gene: TRBJ2-1
V gene: TRBV4-2
CDR3 protein: CASSQVSVGDNEQFF

J gene: TRBJ2-7
V gene: TRBV7-2
CDR3 protein: CASSPLWGADEQYF

J gene: TRBJ2-5
V gene: TRBV18
CDR3 protein: CASSPGTGGQETQYF

J gene: TRBJ1-1
V gene: TRBV9
CDR3 protein: CASSPSGGLNTEAFF

J gene: TRBJ2-3
V gene: TRBV18
CDR3 protein: CASSPTGDTDTQYF

J gene: TRBJ1-2
V gene: TRBV9
CDR3 protein: CASSQDRGPYGYTF

J gene: TRBJ2-1
V gene: TRBV5-1
CDR3 protein: CASSHRDRVYNEQFF

J gene: TRBJ2-3
V gene: TRBV12-3/TRBV12-4
CDR3 protein: CASSPTGVGTDTQYF

J gene: TRBJ2-3
V gene: TRBV4-1
CDR3 protein: CASSQPPGQDTDTQYF

J gene: TRBJ1-5
V gene: TRBV7-8
CDR3 protein: CASSLLRGGSSNQPQHF

J gene: TRBJ2-3
V gene: TRBV7-8
CDR3 protein: CASSPPRRTDTQYF

J gene: TRBJ2-3
V gene: TRBV29-1
CDR3 protein: CSVAGRAYDTQYF

J gene: TRBJ2-5
V gene: TRBV27
CDR3 protein: CASSSDRFRKRETQYF

J gene: TRBJ2-1
V gene: TRBV27
CDR3 protein: CASSFLEGYNEQFF

J gene: TRBJ2-7
V gene: TRBV20-1
CDR3 protein: CSAREENVGDF

J gene: TRBJ2-5
V gene: TRBV24-1
CDR3 protein: CATSIWETQYF

J gene: TRBJ2-1
V gene: TRBV19
CDR3 protein: CASSTYNEQFF

J gene: TRBJ2-5
V gene: TRBV6-1
CDR3 protein: CASSTTSGAPQYF

J gene: TRBJ2-2
V gene: TRBV5-6
CDR3 protein: CASSLIARIHTGELFF

J gene: TRBJ2-5
V gene: TRBV6-2/TRBV6-3
CDR3 protein: CASYFRGGSRQETQYF

J gene: TRBJ2-2
V gene: TRBV30
CDR3 protein: CAWSVVNTGELFF

J gene: TRBJ1-5
V gene: TRBV4-2
CDR3 protein: CASSQDLHQPQHF

J gene: TRBJ2-2
V gene: TRBV19
CDR3 protein: CASESVGHLTGELFF

J gene: TRBJ2-1
V gene: TRBV15
CDR3 protein: CATSRDEWGRNEQFF

J gene: TRBJ2-5
V gene: TRBV27
CDR3 protein: CASTPGSGETQYF

J gene: TRBJ1-2
V gene: TRBV2
CDR3 protein: CASSEAVRGYGYTF

J gene: TRBJ1-6
V gene: TRBV12-3/TRBV12-4
CDR3 protein: CASQRGGQARVSPLHF

J gene: TRBJ1-1
V gene: TRBV11-2
CDR3 protein: CASSSPVRGVTEAFF